This T cell receptor (beta chain) emerged from a study of OX40 agonist ivuxolimab in advanced cancers. As for the study in general: Patients were dosed with the agonistic anti-OX40 (CD134) antibody ivuxolimab. The mean age was about 61 years, ranging from about 23 to 85, with under 90% of participants male.

Profiling relied on immunoSEQ multiplex PCR, and the TCRdb table lists in-frame clones only, not all of them. The profile shows fewer than 100,000 clones, around 90% of them singletons. The CDR3 sequence is 16 residues long. J was trimmed by 4 bases and V by 1 base; bases with no gene match: 7. From germline, CDR1 is LNHNV and CDR2 YYDKDF (reference sequence). Remarks on this clone: Its antigen is undetermined.

Whole-study findings and limits: Doses of 0.1 to 3.0 mg/kg were accompanied by clonal expansion of CD4+ and CD8+ blood T cells by week 6. CD8+ T cells averaged more expanded clones than CD4+.

This receptor was obtained from an adult with an advanced solid tumor such as melanoma, head and neck, liver or kidney cancer. This sequence joins TRBV15 and TRBJ2-5; 9 bases align to TRBD2. The specimen comprised CD4+ or CD8+ T cells sorted from blood, sampled in a trial of the OX40 agonist ivuxolimab. In DNA form, the CDR3 reads TGTGCCACCAGCAGAGGCTATAGCGGGAGCGGAGAGACCCAGTACTTC. Encoded protein: CATSRGYSGSGETQYF.